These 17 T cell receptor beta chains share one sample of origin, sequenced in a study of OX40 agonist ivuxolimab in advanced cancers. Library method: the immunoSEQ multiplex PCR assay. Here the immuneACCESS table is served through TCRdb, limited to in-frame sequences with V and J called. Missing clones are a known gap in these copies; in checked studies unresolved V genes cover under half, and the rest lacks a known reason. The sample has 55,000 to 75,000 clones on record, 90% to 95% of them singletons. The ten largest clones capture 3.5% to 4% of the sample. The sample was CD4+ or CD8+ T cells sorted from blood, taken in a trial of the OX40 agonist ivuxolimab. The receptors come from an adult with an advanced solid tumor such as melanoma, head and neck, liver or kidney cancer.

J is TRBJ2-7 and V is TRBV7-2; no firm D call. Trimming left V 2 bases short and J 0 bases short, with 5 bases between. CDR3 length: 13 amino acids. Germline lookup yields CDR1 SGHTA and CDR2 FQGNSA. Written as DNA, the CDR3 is TGTGCCAGCAGCTTATCTCCCTCCTACGAGCAGTACTTC. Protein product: CASSLSPSYEQYF.

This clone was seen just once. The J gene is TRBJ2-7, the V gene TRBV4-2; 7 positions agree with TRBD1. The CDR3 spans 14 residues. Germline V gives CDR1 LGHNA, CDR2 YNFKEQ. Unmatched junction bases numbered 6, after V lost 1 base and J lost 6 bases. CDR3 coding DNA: TGTGCCAGCAGCCAAGCCGAGGGGGCCAGCGAGCAGTACTTC. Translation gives CASSQAEGASEQYF.

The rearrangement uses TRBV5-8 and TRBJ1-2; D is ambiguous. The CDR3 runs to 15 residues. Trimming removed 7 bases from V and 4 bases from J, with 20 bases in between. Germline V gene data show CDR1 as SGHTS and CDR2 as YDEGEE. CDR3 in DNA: TGTGCCAGCCTATTTAATCCACGAAAGACCTATGGCTACACCTTC. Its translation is CASLFNPRKTYGYTF.

The CDR3 region has the DNA TGTGCCAGCTCACACGGGTTTACTGAAGCTTTCTTT. Translation: CASSHGFTEAFF. The chain is built from TRBV18 and TRBJ1-1; D unresolved. With 4 bases removed from V and 5 bases from J, the gap between germline ends came to 8 bases. Germline V lookup: CDR1 KGHSH, CDR2 LQKENI. CDR3 length equals 12 residues.

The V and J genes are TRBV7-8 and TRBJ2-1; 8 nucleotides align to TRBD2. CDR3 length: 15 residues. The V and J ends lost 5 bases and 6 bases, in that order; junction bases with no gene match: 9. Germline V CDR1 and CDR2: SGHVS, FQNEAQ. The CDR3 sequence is CASSPTSGGANEQFF. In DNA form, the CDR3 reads TGTGCCAGCAGCCCTACTAGCGGAGGGGCCAATGAGCAGTTCTTC.

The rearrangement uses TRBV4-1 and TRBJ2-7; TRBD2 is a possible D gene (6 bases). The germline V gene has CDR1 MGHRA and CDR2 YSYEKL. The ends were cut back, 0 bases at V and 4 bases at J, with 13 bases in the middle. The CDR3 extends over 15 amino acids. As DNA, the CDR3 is TGCGCCAGCAGCCAAGAATGGGACTTATATTACGAGCAGTACTTC. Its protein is CASSQEWDLYYEQYF.

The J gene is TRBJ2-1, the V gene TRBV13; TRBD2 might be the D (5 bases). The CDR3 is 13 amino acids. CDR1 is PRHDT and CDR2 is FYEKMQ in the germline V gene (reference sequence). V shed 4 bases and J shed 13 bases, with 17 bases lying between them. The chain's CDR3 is CASSSGSGEGQFF. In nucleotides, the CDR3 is TGTGCCAGCAGCTCCGGGTCCGGCGAGGGCCAGTTCTTC.

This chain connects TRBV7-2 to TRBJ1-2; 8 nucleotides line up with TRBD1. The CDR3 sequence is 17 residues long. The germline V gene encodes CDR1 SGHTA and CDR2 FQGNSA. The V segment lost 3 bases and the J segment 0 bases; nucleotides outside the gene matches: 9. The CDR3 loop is CASSFGQGLLANYGYTF. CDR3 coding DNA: TGTGCCAGCAGCTTTGGACAGGGCCTGTTAGCTAACTATGGCTACACCTTC.

In DNA, the CDR3 is TGTGCCAGCAGCTTTTCCGGGACAGGGGTGGCCAATGAGCAGTTCTTC. Its translation is CASSFSGTGVANEQFF. J is TRBJ2-1 and V is TRBV7-9, with TRBD1 matching 10 bases. Germline V gene data show CDR1 as SEHNR and CDR2 as FQNEAQ (reference sequence). Germline trimming cut 3 bases from V and 6 bases from J; bases unmatched to any gene: 8. The CDR3 is made up of 16 amino acids.

The chain's CDR3 is CASSRAGLWEQYF. The DNA for the CDR3 is TGTGCCAGCAGCCGCGCGGGGTTATGGGAGCAGTACTTC. The genes are TRBV7-9 and TRBJ2-7, with D possibly matching TRBD2 (6 bases). This CDR3 has 13 residues. Germline lookup yields CDR1 SEHNR and CDR2 FQNEAQ (reference sequence). The V end lost 5 bases, the J end lost 7 bases, and 15 bases lay between the germline ends.

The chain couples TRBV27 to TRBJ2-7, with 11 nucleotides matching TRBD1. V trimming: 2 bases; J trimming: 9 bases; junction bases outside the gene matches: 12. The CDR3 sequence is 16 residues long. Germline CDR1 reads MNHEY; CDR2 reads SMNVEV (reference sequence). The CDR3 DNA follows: TGTGCCAGCAGTTTAAATCCGGGACAGGGGGGTTTAGTGCAGTACTTC. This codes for CASSLNPGQGGLVQYF.

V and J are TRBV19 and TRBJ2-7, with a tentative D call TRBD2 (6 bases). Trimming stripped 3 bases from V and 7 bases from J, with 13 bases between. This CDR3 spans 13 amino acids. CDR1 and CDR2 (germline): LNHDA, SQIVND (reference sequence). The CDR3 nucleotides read TGTGCCAGTAGTATTGGCGGGATACAAGAGCAGTACTTC. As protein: CASSIGGIQEQYF.

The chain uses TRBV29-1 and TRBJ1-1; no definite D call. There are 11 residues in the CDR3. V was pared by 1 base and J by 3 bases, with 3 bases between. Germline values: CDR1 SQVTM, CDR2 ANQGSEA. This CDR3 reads CSVEGDTEAFF. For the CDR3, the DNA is TGCAGCGTTGAAGGGGACACTGAAGCTTTCTTT. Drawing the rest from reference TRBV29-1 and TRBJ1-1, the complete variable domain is SAVISQKPSRDICQRGTSLTIQCQVDSQVTMMFWYRQQPGQSLTLIATANQGSEATYESGFVIDKFPISRPNLTFSTLTVSNMSPEDSSIYLCSVEGDTEAFFGQGTRLTVV.

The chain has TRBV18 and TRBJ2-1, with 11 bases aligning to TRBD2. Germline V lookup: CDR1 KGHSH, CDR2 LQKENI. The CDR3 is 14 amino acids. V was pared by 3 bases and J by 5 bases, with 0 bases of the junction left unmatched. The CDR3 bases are TGTGCCAGCTCACCGGGACTAGCGGACAATGAGCAGTTCTTC. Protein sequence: CASSPGLADNEQFF. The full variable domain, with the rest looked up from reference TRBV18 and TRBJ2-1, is NAGVMQNPRHLVRRRGQEARLRCSPMKGHSHVYWYRQLPEEGLKFMVYLQKENIIDESGMPKERFSAEFPKEGPSILRIQQVVRGDSAAYFCASSPGLADNEQFFGPGTRLTVL.

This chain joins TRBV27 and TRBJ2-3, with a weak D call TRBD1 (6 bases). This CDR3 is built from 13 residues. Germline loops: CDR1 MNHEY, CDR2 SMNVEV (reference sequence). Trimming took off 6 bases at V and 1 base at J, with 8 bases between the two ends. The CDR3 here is CASSPGGTDTQYF. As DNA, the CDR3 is TGTGCCAGCAGCCCAGGGGGCACAGATACGCAGTATTTT.

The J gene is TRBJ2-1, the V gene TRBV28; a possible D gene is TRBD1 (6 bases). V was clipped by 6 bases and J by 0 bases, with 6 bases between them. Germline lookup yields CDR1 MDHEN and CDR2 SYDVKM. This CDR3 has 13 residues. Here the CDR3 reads CASRTGSYNEQFF. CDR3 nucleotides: TGTGCCAGCAGGACAGGCTCCTACAATGAGCAGTTCTTC. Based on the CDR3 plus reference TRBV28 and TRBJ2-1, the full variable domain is DVKVTQSSRYLVKRTGEKVFLECVQDMDHENMFWYRQDPGLGLRLIYFSYDVKMKEKGDIPEGYSVSREKKERFSLILESASTNQTSMYLCASRTGSYNEQFFGPGTRLTVL.

DNA for the CDR3: TGTGCCAGCAGTTTATATAGGGGAGGCGAGCAGTACTTC. It specifies CASSLYRGGEQYF. The genes are TRBV27 and TRBJ2-7; possibly TRBD2 for D (6 bases). The CDR3 runs 13 residues. Germline CDR1 and CDR2: MNHEY and SMNVEV (reference sequence). V was shortened by 1 base and J by 6 bases, with 10 bases between the two germline ends.